This paragraph covers one TCR beta chain sequence. Antigen specificity is unknown. The CDR3 length is 12 residues. Looked up from germline, CDR1 is SGHNT and CDR2 is YENEEA. The V and J ends lost 6 bases and 4 bases respectively, with 8 bases between them. This table comes from immunoSEQ multiplex PCR, and its TCRdb copy is limited to in-frame clones, with some not included. Here the sample spans 9,500 to 10,000 clones, 74% being singletons. The sample comes from a study of PD-1 blockade in classical Hodgkin lymphoma. Study-wide findings and caveats: It was CD4+ TCR diversity, not CD8+, that rose significantly by C4D1. Lower baseline TCR diversity marked trial partial responders and progressors. At baseline, newly diagnosed patients reportedly showed less TCR diversity than healthy donors. Those patients who began receiving nivolumab less than 1 year after ASCT had lower diversity, and they were excluded.

Noted time point: cycle 4 day 1 (C4D1), after six to seven weeks of nivolumab. No patient escaped relapse after autologous stem cell transplantation, and brentuximab vedotin exposure varied. PBMCs, once thawed, yielded CD8+ T cells isolated by magnetic negative selection. J is TRBJ2-3 and V is TRBV11-3; D is unresolved. The origin of this receptor is a human donor with classical Hodgkin lymphoma. This material consisted of CD8+ T cells from blood, taken before the fourth cycle of nivolumab. For the CDR3, the DNA is TGTGCCAGCAGTGCCTCCTCAGATACGCAGTATTTT. Translation: CASSASSDTQYF. The entire variable domain, with the rest obtained from reference TRBV11-3 and TRBJ2-3, is as follows: EAGVVQSPRYKIIEKKQPVAFWCNPISGHNTLYWYLQNLGQGPELLIRYENEEAVDDSQLPKDRFSAERLKGVDSTLKIQPAELGDSAVYLCASSASSDTQYFGPGTRLTVL.